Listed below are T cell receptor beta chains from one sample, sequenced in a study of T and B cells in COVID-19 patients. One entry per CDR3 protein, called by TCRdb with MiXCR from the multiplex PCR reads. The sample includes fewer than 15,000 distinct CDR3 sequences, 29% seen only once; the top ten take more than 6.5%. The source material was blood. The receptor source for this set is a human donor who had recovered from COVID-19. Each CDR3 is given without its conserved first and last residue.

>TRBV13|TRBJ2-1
ASQRLGLNEQF
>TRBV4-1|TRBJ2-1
ASSQGGGGRTYNEQF
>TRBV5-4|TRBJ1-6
ASSSQLSPLH
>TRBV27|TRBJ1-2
ASSLSTDGDGYT
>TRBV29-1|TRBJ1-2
SVEVKQGEDGYT
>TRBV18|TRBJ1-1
ASSPVRAGKTEAF
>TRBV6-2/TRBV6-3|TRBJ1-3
ASSYSIRQGEPSSGNTIY
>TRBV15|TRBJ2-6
ATSKGRQFGANVLT
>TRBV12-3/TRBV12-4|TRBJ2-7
ASSRSGSNYEQY
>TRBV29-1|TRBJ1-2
SVYHGGVDGYT
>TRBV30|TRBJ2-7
AWRRGHEQY
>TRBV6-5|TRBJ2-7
ASSYEGYEQY
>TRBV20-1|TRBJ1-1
RPRLLDTEAF
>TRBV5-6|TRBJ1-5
ASSPPDGQPQH
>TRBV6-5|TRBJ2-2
ASSSPPASGWNTGELF
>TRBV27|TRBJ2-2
ASSEARGLNTGELF
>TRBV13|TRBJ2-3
ASSPLTFSGMDTDTQY
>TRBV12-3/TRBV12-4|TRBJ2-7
ASSLGCLLDEQY
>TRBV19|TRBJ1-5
ASSIVERINQPQH
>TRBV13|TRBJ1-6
ASTARGNSPLH
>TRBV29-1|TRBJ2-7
SGGLAGGREQY
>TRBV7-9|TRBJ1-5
ASSVTGTGLSNQPQH
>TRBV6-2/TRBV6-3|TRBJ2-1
ASSWDMAYSYNEQF
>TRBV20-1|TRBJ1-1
SARLGATEAF
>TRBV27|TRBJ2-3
ASSLLAGGPGTQY
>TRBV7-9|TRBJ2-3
ASSLAGARVADTQY
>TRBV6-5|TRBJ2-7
ASNRGLSYEQY
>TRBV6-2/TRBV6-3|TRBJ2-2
ASSLRDVSTGELF
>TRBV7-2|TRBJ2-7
ASSPSSPEQY
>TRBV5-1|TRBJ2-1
ASSLAQREVDEQF
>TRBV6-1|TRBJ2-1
ASSASTGAGEQF
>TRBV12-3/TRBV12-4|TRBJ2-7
ASSFLAGRYEQY
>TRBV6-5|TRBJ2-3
ASSPTAADTQY
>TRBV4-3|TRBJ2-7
ASSQTGTGGEQY
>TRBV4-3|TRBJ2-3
ASSPGVAGKLTDTQY
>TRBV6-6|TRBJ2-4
ASSSLGGRNIQY
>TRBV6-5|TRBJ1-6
ASRTPRTGRGDNSPLH
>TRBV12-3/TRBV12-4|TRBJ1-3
ASRRSGNTIY
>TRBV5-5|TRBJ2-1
ASSANDVGQF
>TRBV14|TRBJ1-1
ASSQESGRMNTEAF
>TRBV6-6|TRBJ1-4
ASSYSRTDNEKLF
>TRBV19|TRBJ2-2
ASSLGGEGELF
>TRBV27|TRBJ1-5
ASSLWPPQDQPQH
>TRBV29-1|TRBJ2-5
SLGRDRGETQY
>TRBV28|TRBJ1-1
ASTLRGWMVTEAF
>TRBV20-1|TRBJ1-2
SARVGSDLYGYT
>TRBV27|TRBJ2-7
ASSYEGGMNYEQY
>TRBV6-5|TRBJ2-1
ASSQGAKEF
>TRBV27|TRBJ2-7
ASTPPGLAGPNEQY
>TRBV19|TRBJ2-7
ATTASGTGSGEQY